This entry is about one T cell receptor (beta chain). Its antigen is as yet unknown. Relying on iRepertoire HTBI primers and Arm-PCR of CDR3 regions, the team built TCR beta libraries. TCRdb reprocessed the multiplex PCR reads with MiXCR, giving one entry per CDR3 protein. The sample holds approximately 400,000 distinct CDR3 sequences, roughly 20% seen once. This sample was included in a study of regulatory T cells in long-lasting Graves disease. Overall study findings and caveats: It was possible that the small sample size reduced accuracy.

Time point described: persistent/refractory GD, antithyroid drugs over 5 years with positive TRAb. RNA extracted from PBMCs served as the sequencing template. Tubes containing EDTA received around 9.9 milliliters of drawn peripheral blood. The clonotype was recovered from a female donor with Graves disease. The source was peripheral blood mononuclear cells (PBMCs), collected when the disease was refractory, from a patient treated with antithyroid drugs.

The CDR3 here is CASSLVRGLAGLPTDTQYF. CDR3 nucleotides: TGTGCCAGCAGCTTAGTTCGCGGTCTGGCCGGACTACCCACAGATACGCAGTATTTT. The chain has TRBV7-2 and TRBJ2-3, with D perhaps matching TRBD2 (6 bases). Germline CDR1 is SGHTA and CDR2 is FQGNSA. The CDR3 runs to 19 residues. V lost 1 base and J 2 bases, leaving 22 bases between the germline ends.